The rows below give T cell receptor beta chains drawn from one sample of a study of long-term antiretroviral therapy in people with HIV. The protocol was immunoSEQ multiplex PCR, while the TCRdb copy is restricted to in-frame clones and leaves out a portion. This table has some 9,700 clones, 70% to 75% appearing once. The material was unsorted PBMCs, obtained 1.8 years before starting antiretroviral therapy. These receptors all stem from a middle-aged man with HIV. Each CDR3 is given with its conserved first and last residue. D genes are given only for firm matches. Some rows have no size entry. The others give once, few or many, or a class for an expanded clone.

cdr3_nt cdr3_aa cdr3_length j_call d_call v_call clone_size
TGTGCCACCAGCAGAGAGGCCGGCTCCTACGAGCAGTACTTC CATSREAGSYEQYF 14 TRBJ2-7 NA TRBV15 NA
TGCGCCAGCAGCCAGCAGGGGTTCACTGAAGCTTTCTTT CASSQQGFTEAFF 13 TRBJ1-1 NA TRBV4-1 NA
TGCGCCAGCAGCCCCAGGATCACCTCCTACGAGCAGTACTTC CASSPRITSYEQYF 14 TRBJ2-7 NA TRBV4-1 few
TGCGCCAGCAGCCAAGTAAACAGAGCGAACTATGGCTACACCTTC CASSQVNRANYGYTF 15 TRBJ1-2 NA TRBV4-1 NA
TGTGCCTGGACAGGGCACACCGGGGAGCTGTTTTTT CAWTGHTGELFF 12 TRBJ2-2 NA TRBV30 few
TGTGCCAGCAGCCCGGACAGGGACCAGCCCCAGCATTTT CASSPDRDQPQHF 13 TRBJ1-5 TRBD1 TRBV7-8 few
TGTGCCAGTAGTATAGTTACAGGGGCTTACAATGAGCAGTTCTTC CASSIVTGAYNEQFF 15 TRBJ2-1 TRBD1 TRBV19 medium-sized
TGTGCCAGCAGCCCGCCCGATAGCTACGAGCAGTACTTC CASSPPDSYEQYF 13 TRBJ2-7 NA TRBV5-6 NA
TGTGCCAGCAGTTCCGGAGACAGGGCCAAAAACATTCAGTACTTC CASSSGDRAKNIQYF 15 TRBJ2-4 NA TRBV6-5 once
TGTGCCAGCAGCCCGGACAGGGAGAGTGGCTACACCTTC CASSPDRESGYTF 13 TRBJ1-2 TRBD1 TRBV7-8 NA
TGTGCCAGCAGCTTCGTGGGTGGAGAGCAGTTCTTC CASSFVGGEQFF 12 TRBJ2-1 NA TRBV5-6 once
TGCGCCAGTCAACCGACAGGGGGGGAGCAGTTCTTC CASQPTGGEQFF 12 TRBJ2-1 TRBD1 TRBV4-1 NA
TGTGCCAGCAGCTTCCGACAGGGCGGGGAGCTGTTTTTT CASSFRQGGELFF 13 TRBJ2-2 TRBD1 TRBV11-2 NA
TGTGCCAGCAGCCCAGGGACAGGGAACACCTTC CASSPGTGNTF 11 TRBJ1-2 TRBD1 TRBV5-8 once
TGCGCCAGCAGCGTACAGGGGGCCGCTAATGAAAAACTGTTTTTT CASSVQGAANEKLFF 15 TRBJ1-4 TRBD1 TRBV5-1 NA
TGTGCCAGCAGCGTAGGTAGCGGGGGACCCACAGATACGCAGTATTTT CASSVGSGGPTDTQYF 16 TRBJ2-3 TRBD2 TRBV9 NA
TGTGCCAGCAGCTTTCAAGGCGGGGGGAACACTGAAGCTTTCTTT CASSFQGGGNTEAFF 15 TRBJ1-1 NA TRBV5-5 once
TGTGCCAGCAGCATGGACAGCAACTCCTACGAGCAGTACTTC CASSMDSNSYEQYF 14 TRBJ2-7 NA TRBV9 NA
TGTGCCAGTAGTATAGCGGACAGGGAGATCCGCTACACCTTC CASSIADREIRYTF 14 TRBJ1-2 TRBD1 TRBV19 NA
TGTGCCAGCAGTTTATCGGGACCCCTAGGGGGGACTGAAGCTTTCTTT CASSLSGPLGGTEAFF 16 TRBJ1-1 NA TRBV27 NA
TGTGCCAGCAGTGAGGAAATGAACACTGAAGCTTTCTTT CASSEEMNTEAFF 13 TRBJ1-1 NA TRBV2 NA
TGTGCCAGCAGCCTAGGTGGGGCAGCTACCTACGAGCAGTACTTC CASSLGGAATYEQYF 15 TRBJ2-7 NA TRBV11-2 once
TGTGCCAGCACCACCGCCGGAGGGACTGGAAACACCATATATTTT CASTTAGGTGNTIYF 15 TRBJ1-3 NA TRBV7-9 NA
TGTGCCAGCAGTTACTCGGAGGGGGCGGAGACCCAGTACTTC CASSYSEGAETQYF 14 TRBJ2-5 NA TRBV6-6 NA
TGTGCCAGCAGCTCTACCGGGACAGCGAACTATGGCTACACCTTC CASSSTGTANYGYTF 15 TRBJ1-2 TRBD1 TRBV9 NA
TGTGCCAGCACCCCTGGTGGGGGGGCCGGGGATACGCAGTATTTT CASTPGGGAGDTQYF 15 TRBJ2-3 NA TRBV6-1 NA
TGTGCCAGTAGTTCGGGACAGGGGACTTCCTACGAGCAGTACTTC CASSSGQGTSYEQYF 15 TRBJ2-7 TRBD1 TRBV19 NA
TGTGCCAGCTTCCGGGACAGGAACACTGAAGCTTTCTTT CASFRDRNTEAFF 13 TRBJ1-1 TRBD1 TRBV6-1 NA
TGTGCCAGCTTGGGACCTCGCTACGAGCAGTACTTC CASLGPRYEQYF 12 TRBJ2-7 NA TRBV7-9 NA
TGTGCCAGTACCCCGGGGAGCTCCTACAATGAGCAGTTCTTC CASTPGSSYNEQFF 14 TRBJ2-1 NA TRBV19 once
TGTGCCAGCAGCTCTGGACAGGCACAAGAGACCCAGTACTTC CASSSGQAQETQYF 14 TRBJ2-5 TRBD1 TRBV7-8 few
TGTGCCAGCAGCCCCGGGGGACCAGATACGCAGTATTTT CASSPGGPDTQYF 13 TRBJ2-3 NA TRBV7-3 NA
TGTGCCAGCAGTTTGGCGCTTGGTGAGCAGTTCTTC CASSLALGEQFF 12 TRBJ2-1 NA TRBV27 NA
TGTGCCTGGAGTGTGGTGGGGGCGAGTCGGTCACCCCTCCACTTT CAWSVVGASRSPLHF 15 TRBJ1-6 NA TRBV30 few
TGCGCCAGCAGCTTGGACGGAATGAACACTGAAGCTTTCTTT CASSLDGMNTEAFF 14 TRBJ1-1 NA TRBV5-1 NA
TGCGCCAGCAGCTTACCGATTCCGGGACAGGGAATACCCGGGGAGCTGTTTTTT CASSLPIPGQGIPGELFF 18 TRBJ2-2 TRBD1 TRBV5-1 NA
TGTGCCAGCAGCTCCCGACCGGACCCAGATACGCAGTATTTT CASSSRPDPDTQYF 14 TRBJ2-3 NA TRBV5-5 NA
TGTGCCAGCAGCTTAGAGGGGAGGGTAAACACTGAAGCTTTCTTT CASSLEGRVNTEAFF 15 TRBJ1-1 NA TRBV7-2 few
TGTGCCAGCAGGAGAAATCAGCCCCAGCATTTT CASRRNQPQHF 11 TRBJ1-5 NA TRBV6-9 once
TGTGCCAGTACCGGGACCCCGTCCAGAGCTAACTATGGCTACACCTTC CASTGTPSRANYGYTF 16 TRBJ1-2 NA TRBV19 few
TGCAGCGTTAGGGGCAATGGCTACACCTTC CSVRGNGYTF 10 TRBJ1-2 NA TRBV29-1 few
TGTGCCGCGGGGGCAGGGAAAGTAGAAGAGACCCAGTACTTC CAAGAGKVEETQYF 14 TRBJ2-5 NA TRBV6-5 NA
TGTGCCATCAGGACTAGCGGGGGATACAATGAGCAGTTCTTC CAIRTSGGYNEQFF 14 TRBJ2-1 TRBD2 TRBV10-3 NA
TGTGCCAGCAGCCGCCCACAGGGGGCAGGGACTGAAGCTTTCTTT CASSRPQGAGTEAFF 15 TRBJ1-1 TRBD1 TRBV5-4 NA
TGTGCCAGCAGATCGGTGGGGTCCACTGAAGCTTTCTTT CASRSVGSTEAFF 13 TRBJ1-1 NA TRBV25-1 NA
TGTGCCAGCAGCCCCCTAGCGGGGGCCGGGGAGCTGTTTTTT CASSPLAGAGELFF 14 TRBJ2-2 TRBD2 TRBV4-2 NA
TGTGCCAGCTCCCCCGCGAAAAACTATAATTCACCCCTCCACTTT CASSPAKNYNSPLHF 15 TRBJ1-6 NA TRBV18 NA
TGTGCCAGCAGTGGTTCCTTAGCTAACTATGGCTACACCTTC CASSGSLANYGYTF 14 TRBJ1-2 NA TRBV6-1 NA
TGTGCCACCGAAGGAAGCGGGGGGGCAAGTGGCACAGATACGCAGTATTTT CATEGSGGASGTDTQYF 17 TRBJ2-3 TRBD2 TRBV15 NA
TGTGCCAGCAGCTTAAAGTTGGCGCTTGAGCAGTTCTTC CASSLKLALEQFF 13 TRBJ2-1 NA TRBV7-2 NA